A few counts support the clone carrying this T cell receptor (beta chain). Its antigen is not known. Profiles of TCR beta VDJ and CDR3 were generated from a genomic DNA template. Using its own MiXCR run on the reads, TCRdb lists one record per CDR3 protein. The top ten hold roughly 8% of the sample, which has roughly 300,000 distinct CDR3 sequences, roughly 50% seen once. V was cut by 0 bases and J by 1 base, with 2 bases left in between. This CDR3 is 13 amino acids long. CDR1 and CDR2 (germline): SGHNT, YENEEA. The data originate from a study of CD8+CD57+ T cells in acquired aplastic anemia. Across the study: Across the sorted CD4+ and CD8+ cells, DNA amounts averaged roughly 3.5 ug.

The study's findings and limits: Patients shared approximately 30 CD8+ CDR3 sequences with controls. Controls and patients did not differ significantly in CD8+ Simpson's diversity.

Sequencing input: sorted CD4+, CD8+, or CD8+CD57+ T cells (not recorded which) from PBMCs. This sequence originates from a human donor with severe aplastic anemia or a healthy control (not recorded which). The genes are TRBV11-3 and TRBJ2-3; no clear D. The CDR3: CASSLDRTDTQYF. Written as DNA, the CDR3 is TGTGCCAGCAGCTTAGACCGCACAGATACGCAGTATTTT.